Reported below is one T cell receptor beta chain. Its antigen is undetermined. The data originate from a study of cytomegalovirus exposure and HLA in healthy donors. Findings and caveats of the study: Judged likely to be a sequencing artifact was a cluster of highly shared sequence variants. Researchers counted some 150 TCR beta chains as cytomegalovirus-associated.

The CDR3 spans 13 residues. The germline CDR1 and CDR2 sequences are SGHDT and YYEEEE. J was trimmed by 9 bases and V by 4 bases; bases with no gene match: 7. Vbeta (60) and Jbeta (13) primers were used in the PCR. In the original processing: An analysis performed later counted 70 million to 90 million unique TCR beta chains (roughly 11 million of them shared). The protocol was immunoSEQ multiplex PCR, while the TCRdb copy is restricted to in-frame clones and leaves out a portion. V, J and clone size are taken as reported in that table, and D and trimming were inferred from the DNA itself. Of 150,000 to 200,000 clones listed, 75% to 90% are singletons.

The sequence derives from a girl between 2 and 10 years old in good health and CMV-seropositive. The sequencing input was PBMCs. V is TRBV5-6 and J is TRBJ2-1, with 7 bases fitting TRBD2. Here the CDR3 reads CASSLGWGGEQFF. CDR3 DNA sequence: TGTGCCAGCAGCCTAGGGTGGGGGGGTGAGCAGTTCTTC.